These 22 T cell receptor beta chains share one sample of origin, sequenced in a study of CXCR3-negative and CXCR3-positive naive CD8 T cells. Study-level points and caveats: Naive cells with CXCR3 showed TRB CDR3s that were more hydrophobic than those in CXCR3-negative naive cells.

The libraries of TRB cDNA were prepared using 5' RACE with UMI labels. TCRdb reprocessed the 5' RACE reads and keeps a single row for each CDR3 protein, giving no DNA. The sample spans about 110,000 distinct CDR3 sequences; the ten largest clones claim 0.35% to 0.4%. The antigens of these receptors remain unknown. The sequencing input was naive CXCR3+ CD8+ T cells from blood. Sample subset: CD45RO-CCR7+CD27+CD95- naive CD8+ T cells expressing CXCR3 (TNR3+). These receptors all stem from a human donor in good health. Some clones in this sample may be carry-over from other donors' samples.

The rearrangement joins TRBV7-7 to TRBJ2-7; TCRdb lists TRBD1, though no DNA is available to test this call. CDR3 length: 13 residues. Per germline, CDR1 SSHAT and CDR2 FNYEAQ (reference sequence). The CDR3 loop is CASRAQDSYEQYF.

The J gene is TRBJ2-3, the V gene TRBV7-9; the D call of TRBD2 rests on TCRdb alone, since no DNA is present to check it. Per germline, CDR1 SEHNR and CDR2 FQNEAQ (reference sequence). This CDR3 contains 20 residues. This CDR3 reads CASSSTAGLAGGILTDTQYF.

V is TRBV7-7 and J is TRBJ2-2. There are 17 residues in the CDR3. From germline, CDR1 is SSHAT and CDR2 FNYEAQ (reference sequence). The CDR3 protein is CASSLGAKAANTGELFF.

J is TRBJ2-5 and V is TRBV15; with no DNA, the TCRdb D assignment of TRBD2 cannot be verified. The CDR3 sequence is 13 residues long. Germline V gene sequence: CDR1 LNHNV, CDR2 YYDKDF (reference sequence). CDR3 loop: CATSLREQETQYF.

CDR3 residues: CASSTIIAGVSYNEQFF. V gene TRBV19 combines with J gene TRBJ2-1; TCRdb's D call, TRBD2, is unchecked because there is no DNA. The CDR3 is 17 amino acids. Germline-derived CDR1 and CDR2 are LNHDA and SQIVND (reference sequence).

CDR3 residues: CSASGVTRRDTKYF. This chain uses TRBV20-1 with TRBJ2-3; TCRdb's D gene call, TRBD2, goes unchecked for lack of DNA. The germline gives CDR1 DFQATT, CDR2 SNEGSKA (reference sequence). The CDR3 is 14 residues long.

The chain couples TRBV24-1 to TRBJ1-3; with no DNA, the TCRdb D assignment of TRBD1 cannot be verified. This CDR3 region has 19 residues. Germline values: CDR1 KGHDR, CDR2 SFDVKD. The CDR3 reads CATSDPQWDGGNSGNTIYF.

This chain uses TRBV28 with TRBJ2-2; absent DNA, TCRdb's TRBD1 call cannot be checked. CDR1 is MDHEN, CDR2 SYDVKM, per germline. This CDR3 has 15 amino acids. CDR3: CASRPGGAITEELFF.

The chain is built from TRBV7-2 and TRBJ1-2. Germline lookup yields CDR1 SGHTA and CDR2 FQGNSA. The CDR3 sequence is 12 residues long. CDR3 region: CASSRMERGYTF.

V gene TRBV6-5 combines with J gene TRBJ2-1; checking the TCRdb D call of TRBD2 is not possible without DNA. CDR1 is MNHEY, CDR2 SVGAGI, per germline. The CDR3 consists of 19 residues. The CDR3 spells CASSYPRLAGVGTYNEQFF.

This chain joins TRBV7-9 and TRBJ2-7; as DNA is missing, the TRBD1 call by TCRdb cannot be tested. There are 15 residues in the CDR3. Germline CDR1 reads SEHNR; CDR2 reads FQNEAQ (reference sequence). CDR3: CASSTNRDRYYEQYF. The full variable domain, with the rest looked up from reference TRBV7-9 and TRBJ2-7, is DTGVSQNPRHKITKRGQNVTFRCDPISEHNRLYWYRQTLGQGPEFLTYFQNEAQLEKSRLLSDRFSAERPKGSFSTLEIQRTEQGDSAMYLCASSTNRDRYYEQYFGPGTRLTVT.

The chain carries TRBV18 and TRBJ2-7. Germline assignment: CDR1 KGHSH and CDR2 LQKENI. The CDR3 has 15 amino acids. CDR3 sequence reads: CASSPGDRAAYEQYF.

V and J are TRBV27 and TRBJ2-5; TCRdb designates TRBD2, a call that cannot be tested without DNA. This CDR3 region has 15 residues. Germline CDR1 reads MNHEY; CDR2 reads SMNVEV (reference sequence). Here the CDR3 reads CAIGTSGGFQETQYF.

The chain has TRBV5-1 and TRBJ1-1. Germline CDR1 is SGHRS and CDR2 is YFSETQ. The CDR3 has 14 amino acids. The CDR3 loop reads CASSSGPVNTEAFF.

The rearrangement joins TRBV7-9 to TRBJ2-1. Germline CDR1 reads SEHNR; CDR2 reads FQNEAQ (reference sequence). This CDR3 is built from 12 residues. The CDR3 sequence is CASSLGHNEQFF.

The chain employs TRBV7-3 and TRBJ2-5; TCRdb names TRBD1, which stays unverified in the absence of DNA. The germline CDR1 and CDR2 sequences are SGHTA and FQGTGA. This CDR3 has 15 amino acids. The chain's CDR3 is CASSPGGADQETQYF.

This chain joins TRBV10-3 and TRBJ1-1; TCRdb indicates TRBD1, and absent DNA this call remains unverified. CDR3 length equals 15 residues. Looked up from germline, CDR1 is ENHRY and CDR2 is SYGVKD. CDR3 loop: CAISEVVQGNTEAFF.

The V gene is TRBV7-9, the J gene TRBJ1-2; the TCRdb D gene call, TRBD1, has no DNA to confirm it. CDR1 SEHNR and CDR2 FQNEAQ come from the germline V gene (reference sequence). This CDR3 is built from 13 residues. CDR3 in amino acids: CASSPGQGGGYTF.

The chain has TRBV29-1 and TRBJ2-7. Germline CDR1 reads SQVTM; CDR2 reads ANQGSEA. This CDR3 contains 13 residues. Here the CDR3 reads CSVEIRDTYEQYF.

This sequence joins TRBV6-2 or TRBV6-3 and TRBJ2-3. Germline V lookup: CDR1 MNHEY, CDR2 SVGEGT. This CDR3 region has 14 residues. This CDR3 reads CASSDPEYTDTQYF.

The CDR3 here is CASSERGNEQYF. The chain joins TRBV6-1 to TRBJ2-7; TCRdb picks TRBD1, but there is no DNA to check that call. The CDR3 consists of 12 residues. Germline V gives CDR1 MNHNS, CDR2 SASEGT.

This chain joins TRBV11-1 and TRBJ2-2; TCRdb's assignment of TRBD2 cannot be checked, as there is no DNA. The length of the CDR3 is 15 residues. Looked up from germline, CDR1 is SGHAT and CDR2 is FQDESV (reference sequence). This CDR3 reads CASSLAGGGTGELFF.